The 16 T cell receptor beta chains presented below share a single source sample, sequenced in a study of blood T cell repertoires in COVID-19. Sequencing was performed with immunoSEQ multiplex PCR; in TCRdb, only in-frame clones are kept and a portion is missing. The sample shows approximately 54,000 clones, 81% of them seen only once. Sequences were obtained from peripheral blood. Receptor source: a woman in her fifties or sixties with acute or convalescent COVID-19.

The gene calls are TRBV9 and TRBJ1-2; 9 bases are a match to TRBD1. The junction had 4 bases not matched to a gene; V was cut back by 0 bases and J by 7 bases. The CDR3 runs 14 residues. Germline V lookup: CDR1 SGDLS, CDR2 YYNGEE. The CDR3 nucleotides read TGTGCCAGCAGCGTAGGGGACAGGGAGTCTGGCTACACCTTC. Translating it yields CASSVGDRESGYTF.

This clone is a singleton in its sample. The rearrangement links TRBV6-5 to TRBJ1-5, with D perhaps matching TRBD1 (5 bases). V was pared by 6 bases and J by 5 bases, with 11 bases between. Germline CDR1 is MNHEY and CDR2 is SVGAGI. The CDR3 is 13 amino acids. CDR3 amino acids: CASSFQGDQPQHF. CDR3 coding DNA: TGTGCCAGCAGCTTTCAGGGTGATCAGCCCCAGCATTTT.

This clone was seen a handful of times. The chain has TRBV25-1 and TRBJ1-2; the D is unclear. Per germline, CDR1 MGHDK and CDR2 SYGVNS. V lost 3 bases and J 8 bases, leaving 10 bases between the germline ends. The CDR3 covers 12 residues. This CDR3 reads CASSDYLGGYTF. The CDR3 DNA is TGTGCCAGCAGTGACTACCTGGGCGGCTACACCTTC.

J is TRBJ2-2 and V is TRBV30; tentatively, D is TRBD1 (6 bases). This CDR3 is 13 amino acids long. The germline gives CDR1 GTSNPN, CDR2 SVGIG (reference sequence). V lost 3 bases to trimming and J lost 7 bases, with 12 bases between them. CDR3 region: CAWRQGFGGELFF. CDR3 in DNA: TGTGCCTGGAGACAGGGATTCGGCGGGGAGCTGTTTTTT.

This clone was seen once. CDR3 loop: CATSRDRSGQETQYF. The CDR3 bases are TGTGCCACCAGCAGAGATCGGAGCGGGCAAGAGACCCAGTACTTC. The genes are TRBV15 and TRBJ2-5; D may be TRBD2 (6 bases). CDR3 size: 15 residues. Trimming took 0 bases from V and 2 from J, leaving 10 bases between them. CDR1 and CDR2 from the germline V gene are LNHNV and YYDKDF (reference sequence).

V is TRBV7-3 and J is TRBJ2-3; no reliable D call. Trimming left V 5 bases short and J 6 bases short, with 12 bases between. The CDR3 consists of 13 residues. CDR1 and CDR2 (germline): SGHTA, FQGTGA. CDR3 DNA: TGTGCCAGCAGCCCTCTGGCTCAGGATACGCAGTATTTT. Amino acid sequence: CASSPLAQDTQYF. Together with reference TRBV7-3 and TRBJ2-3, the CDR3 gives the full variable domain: GAGVSQTPSNKVTEKGKYVELRCDPISGHTALYWYRQSLGQGPEFLIYFQGTGAADDSGLPNDRFFAVRPEGSVSTLKIQRTERGDSAVYLCASSPLAQDTQYFGPGTRLTVL.

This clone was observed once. CDR3 sequence: CASSLSPSAIERDTIYF. The DNA for the CDR3 is TGTGCCAGCAGCCTTAGTCCGAGCGCTATTGAGCGGGACACCATATATTTT. The chain recombines TRBV5-5 with TRBJ1-3; D is undetermined. V was pared by 4 bases and J by 8 bases, with 25 bases between. The CDR3 loop spans 17 amino acids. Germline V gene lookup returns CDR1 SGHKS and CDR2 YYEKEE (reference sequence).

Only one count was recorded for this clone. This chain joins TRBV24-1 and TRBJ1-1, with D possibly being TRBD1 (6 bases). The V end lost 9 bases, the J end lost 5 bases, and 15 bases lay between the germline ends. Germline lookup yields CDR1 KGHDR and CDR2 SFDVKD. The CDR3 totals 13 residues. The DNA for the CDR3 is TGTGCCACCCGCTGGGGTCAGGGGACTGAAGCTTTCTTT. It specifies CATRWGQGTEAFF.

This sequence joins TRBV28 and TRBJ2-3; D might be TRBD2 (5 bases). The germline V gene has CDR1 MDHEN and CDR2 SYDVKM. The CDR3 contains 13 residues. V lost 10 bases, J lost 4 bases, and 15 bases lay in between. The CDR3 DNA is TGTGCCAACGGTCGGTCGGGGTCAGATACGCAGTATTTT. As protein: CANGRSGSDTQYF.

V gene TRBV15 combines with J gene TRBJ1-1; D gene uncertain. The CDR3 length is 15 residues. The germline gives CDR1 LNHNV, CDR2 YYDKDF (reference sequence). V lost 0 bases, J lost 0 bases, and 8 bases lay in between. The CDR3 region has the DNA TGTGCCACCAGCAGAGATACGGGTTTGAACACTGAAGCTTTCTTT. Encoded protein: CATSRDTGLNTEAFF.

The CDR3 reads CASSHDNRGGTEAFF. The CDR3 coding sequence is TGCGCCAGCAGCCACGACAACAGGGGGGGCACTGAAGCTTTCTTT. This chain joins TRBV4-1 and TRBJ1-1, with 8 bases fitting TRBD1. Trimming at V came to 3 bases and at J to 4 bases, leaving 7 bases not matched to a gene. CDR3 length: 15 residues. Germline-derived CDR1 and CDR2 are MGHRA and YSYEKL.

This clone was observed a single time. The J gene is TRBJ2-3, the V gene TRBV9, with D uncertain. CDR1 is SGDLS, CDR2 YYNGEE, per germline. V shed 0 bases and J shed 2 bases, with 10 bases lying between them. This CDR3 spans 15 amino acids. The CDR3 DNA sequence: TGTGCCAGCAGCGTAGGCATCACAGACACAGATACGCAGTATTTT. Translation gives CASSVGITDTDTQYF.

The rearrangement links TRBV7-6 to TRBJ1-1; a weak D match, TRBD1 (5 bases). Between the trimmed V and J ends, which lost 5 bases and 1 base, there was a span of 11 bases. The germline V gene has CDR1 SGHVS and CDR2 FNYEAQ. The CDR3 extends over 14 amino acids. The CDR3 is CASSRGEKNTEAFF. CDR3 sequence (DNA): TGTGCCAGCAGCCGGGGGGAGAAGAACACTGAAGCTTTCTTT. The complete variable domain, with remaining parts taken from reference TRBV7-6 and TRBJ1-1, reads GAGVSQSPRYKVTKRGQDVALRCDPISGHVSLYWYRQALGQGPEFLTYFNYEAQQDKSGLPNDRFSAERPEGSISTLTIQRTEQRDSAMYRCASSRGEKNTEAFFGQGTRLTVV.

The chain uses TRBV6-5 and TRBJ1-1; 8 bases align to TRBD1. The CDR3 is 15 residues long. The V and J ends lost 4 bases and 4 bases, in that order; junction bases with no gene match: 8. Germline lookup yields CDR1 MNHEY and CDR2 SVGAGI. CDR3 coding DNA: TGTGCCAGCAGTTGGGAAACAGGGGGGATCACTGAAGCTTTCTTT. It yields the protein CASSWETGGITEAFF.

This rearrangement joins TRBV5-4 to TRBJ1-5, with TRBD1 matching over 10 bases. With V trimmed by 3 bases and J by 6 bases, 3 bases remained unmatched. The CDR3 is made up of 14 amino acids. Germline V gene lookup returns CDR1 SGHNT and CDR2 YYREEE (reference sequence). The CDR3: CASSSDRGVQPQHF. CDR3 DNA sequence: TGTGCCAGCAGCTCGGACAGGGGGGTTCAGCCCCAGCATTTT. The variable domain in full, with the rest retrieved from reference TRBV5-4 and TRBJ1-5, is ETGVTQSPTHLIKTRGQQVTLRCSSQSGHNTVSWYQQALGQGPQFIFQYYREEENGRGNFPPRFSGLQFPNYSSELNVNALELDDSALYLCASSSDRGVQPQHFGDGTRLSIL.

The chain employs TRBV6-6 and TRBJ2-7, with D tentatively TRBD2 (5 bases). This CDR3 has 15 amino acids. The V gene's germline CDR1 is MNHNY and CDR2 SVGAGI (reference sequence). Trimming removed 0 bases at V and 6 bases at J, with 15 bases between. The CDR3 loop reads CASSYSLGIDGEQYF. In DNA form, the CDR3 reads TGTGCCAGCAGTTACTCACTAGGAATCGATGGCGAGCAGTACTTC.